Below are 25 T cell receptor beta chains sequenced from a single sample in a study of blood T cell repertoires in COVID-19 (TCRdb year 2020). The library was obtained by the immunoSEQ multiplex PCR assay. TCRdb limited this immuneACCESS table to in-frame rearrangements with V and J called. A share of clones is missing; checked studies link under half to unresolved V genes, and the rest is unexplained. The sample data list 100,000 to 150,000 clones, and about 80% of these were observed just once. Of the sample, more than 3% falls within the top ten clones. Sequencing was done on a sample of peripheral blood. The receptors originated from a woman between 45 and 60 years old with acute or convalescent COVID-19.

This chain uses TRBV11-3 with TRBJ2-1; 11 positions match TRBD2. The V gene's germline CDR1 is SGHNT and CDR2 YENEEA. CDR3 size: 15 residues. The junction had 5 bases not matched to a gene; V was cut back by 1 base and J by 9 bases. In DNA, the CDR3 is TGTGCCAGCAGCTTAGGTAGCGGGGGGGTGAGTGAGCAGTTCTTC. Protein: CASSLGSGGVSEQFF.

The V call is TRBV2, the J call TRBJ2-5; 10 bases fit TRBD1. From germline, CDR1 is SNHLY and CDR2 FYNNEI. The trim removed 6 bases at V and 4 bases at J, leaving 5 bases unmatched. The CDR3 sequence is 14 residues long. This CDR3 is CASSRDRGGETQYF. The CDR3 coding sequence is TGTGCCAGCAGCCGGGACAGGGGAGGAGAGACCCAGTACTTC.

The V gene is TRBV12-3 or TRBV12-4, the J gene TRBJ2-1; 10 bases are shared with TRBD1. The J segment lost 8 bases and the V segment lost 8 bases, leaving 0 bases of the junction unmatched. CDR3 length: 11 amino acids. CDR3 protein: CASGTGDEQFF. As DNA, the CDR3 is TGTGCCAGCGGGACAGGGGATGAGCAGTTCTTC.

This chain links TRBV7-3 with TRBJ2-5; D might be TRBD2 (5 bases). The V end was cut by 5 bases, the J end by 0 bases, with 10 bases between. CDR1 SGHTA and CDR2 FQGTGA come from the germline V gene. The CDR3 has 14 residues. The DNA of the CDR3 is TGTGCCAGCAGCCCCGGACTCAACCAAGAGACCCAGTACTTC. This codes for CASSPGLNQETQYF.

J is TRBJ1-1 and V is TRBV18, with 9 bases aligning to TRBD1. The trim removed 7 bases at V and 6 bases at J, leaving 12 bases unmatched. CDR1 is KGHSH, CDR2 LQKENI, per germline. The CDR3 runs 15 residues. CDR3 sequence reads: CASYPGQGLPAEAFF. The CDR3 DNA sequence: TGTGCCAGCTATCCGGGACAGGGTCTCCCAGCTGAAGCTTTCTTT.

The CDR3 DNA sequence: TGTGCCAGCAGTTACTGGTTTGACAGGACTAATTCACCCCTCCACTTT. This gives the protein CASSYWFDRTNSPLHF. The J gene is TRBJ1-6, the V gene TRBV6-5; tentative D call: TRBD1 (6 bases). This CDR3 is built from 16 residues. Trimming cost V 1 base and J 6 bases, with 13 bases left between them. From germline, CDR1 is MNHEY and CDR2 SVGAGI.

This chain links TRBV5-6 with TRBJ1-1; 7 bases map to TRBD1. CDR1 and CDR2 from the germline V gene are SGHDT and YYEEEE. The ends lost 0 bases at V and 6 bases at J; junction bases unmatched: 8. The length of the CDR3 is 15 residues. The CDR3 region has the DNA TGTGCCAGCAGCTTGGGGGAGAAGGGGGCGGCTGAAGCTTTCTTT. This sequence encodes CASSLGEKGAAEAFF.

The chain employs TRBV10-3 and TRBJ2-2; 10 bases line up with TRBD1. The CDR3 runs 14 residues. Germline-derived CDR1 and CDR2 are ENHRY and SYGVKD. V gave up 6 bases and J gave up 6 bases; unmatched junction bases: 4. CDR3 DNA: TGTGCCATCAGGGGACAGGGGTATCCCGGGGAGCTGTTTTTT. Its protein is CAIRGQGYPGELFF.

The J gene is TRBJ2-7, the V gene TRBV11-2; TRBD1 matches at 8 bases. Trimming removed 3 bases from V and 3 bases from J; junction bases left unmatched: 1. The germline CDR1 and CDR2 sequences are SGHAT and FQNNGV. This CDR3 has 13 amino acids. Written as DNA, the CDR3 is TGTGCCAGCAGCTTTGGGACAGGCTACGAGCAGTACTTC. Its protein is CASSFGTGYEQYF.

CDR3 DNA: TGTGCCAGCAGCACATCCCGTAGCGGGAGGGCCGGGGAGCTGTTTTTT. This gives the protein CASSTSRSGRAGELFF. The chain has TRBV27 and TRBJ2-2; TRBD2 matches at 11 bases. The CDR3 has 16 amino acids. Germline V gene sequence: CDR1 MNHEY, CDR2 SMNVEV (reference sequence). J lost 6 bases, V lost 6 bases, and 9 bases had no gene match.

This clone was observed a few times. The CDR3 DNA reads as TGCGCCAGCACCCCAATGGGGGGGCAAGAGACCCAGTACTTC. Protein product: CASTPMGGQETQYF. The chain employs TRBV5-1 and TRBJ2-5; TRBD2 matches at 7 bases. Looked up from germline, CDR1 is SGHRS and CDR2 is YFSETQ. With V trimmed by 6 bases and J by 2 bases, 7 bases remained unmatched. This CDR3 has 14 amino acids.

This rearrangement joins TRBV14 to TRBJ2-5; D may be TRBD1 (5 bases). V was cut by 0 bases and J by 4 bases, with 12 bases left in between. Germline lookup yields CDR1 SGHDN and CDR2 FVKESK. The CDR3 loop spans 15 amino acids. CDR3 residues: CASSQEGARAETQYF. The CDR3 bases are TGTGCCAGCAGCCAAGAAGGGGCTAGAGCAGAGACCCAGTACTTC. Filled out from reference TRBV14 and TRBJ2-5, the complete variable domain reads EAGVTQFPSHSVIEKGQTVTLRCDPISGHDNLYWYRRVMGKEIKFLLHFVKESKQDESGMPNNRFLAERTGGTYSTLKVQPAELEDSGVYFCASSQEGARAETQYFGPGTRLLVL.

The V and J genes are TRBV19 and TRBJ2-4; D is possibly TRBD2 (6 bases). Trimming took 6 bases from V and 3 from J, leaving 9 bases between them. CDR3 length equals 13 residues. Germline V gene lookup returns CDR1 LNHDA and CDR2 SQIVND (reference sequence). CDR3 sequence: CASSRDFKNIQYF. The CDR3 DNA follows: TGTGCCAGTAGCCGGGACTTCAAAAACATTCAGTACTTC.

J is TRBJ2-1 and V is TRBV5-1, with TRBD2 matching 8 bases. The V gene's germline CDR1 is SGHRS and CDR2 YFSETQ. V lost 2 bases, J lost 10 bases, and 5 bases stayed unmatched. The CDR3 runs to 13 residues. In DNA, the CDR3 is TGCGCCAGCAGCTTCTTAGCGGGGCAGGAGCAGTTCTTC. Its protein product is CASSFLAGQEQFF.

This clone came up a few times. The rearrangement links TRBV5-6 to TRBJ2-5; TRBD1 might be the D (5 bases). Germline loops: CDR1 SGHDT, CDR2 YYEEEE. Trimming cost V 4 bases and J 5 bases, with 18 bases left between them. The length of the CDR3 is 15 residues. The CDR3 reads CASSLLSAGHETQYF. CDR3 in DNA: TGTGCCAGCAGCCTTTTGAGCGCAGGGCATGAGACCCAGTACTTC.

The sample holds one count of this clone. The genes are TRBV7-9 and TRBJ2-7; possible D gene TRBD1, 5 bases. CDR1 is SEHNR, CDR2 FQNEAQ, per germline (reference sequence). The CDR3 is made up of 13 amino acids. V shed 5 bases and J shed 6 bases, with 14 bases lying between them. As DNA, the CDR3 is TGTGCCAGCAGCCAGGGCGGCTCACCCGAGCAGTACTTC. This encodes CASSQGGSPEQYF. Complete variable domain (other parts from reference TRBV7-9 and TRBJ2-7): DTGVSQNPRHKITKRGQNVTFRCDPISEHNRLYWYRQTLGQGPEFLTYFQNEAQLEKSRLLSDRFSAERPKGSFSTLEIQRTEQGDSAMYLCASSQGGSPEQYFGPGTRLTVT.

The chain combines TRBV5-1 with TRBJ1-1, with D possibly matching TRBD1 (6 bases). The CDR3 loop spans 14 amino acids. Germline-derived CDR1 and CDR2 are SGHRS and YFSETQ. Trimming removed 5 bases at V and 4 bases at J, with 15 bases between. CDR3 region: CASRGSGALTEAFF. CDR3 in DNA: TGCGCCAGCAGGGGGTCAGGGGCGCTCACTGAAGCTTTCTTT. Based on the CDR3 plus reference TRBV5-1 and TRBJ1-1, the full variable domain is KAGVTQTPRYLIKTRGQQVTLSCSPISGHRSVSWYQQTPGQGLQFLFEYFSETQRNKGNFPGRFSGRQFSNSRSEMNVSTLELGDSALYLCASRGSGALTEAFFGQGTRLTVV.

This rearrangement joins TRBV5-1 to TRBJ2-5; tentatively, D is TRBD1 (5 bases). The V end was cut by 4 bases, the J end by 5 bases, with 12 bases between. CDR3 length: 13 residues. Germline CDR1 reads SGHRS; CDR2 reads YFSETQ. The CDR3 here is CASSRRGFETQYF. CDR3 sequence (DNA): TGCGCCAGCAGCCGAAGGGGTTTCGAGACCCAGTACTTC.

The chain links TRBV28 to TRBJ1-5; D unclear. CDR3 length: 13 amino acids. V was cut by 3 bases and J by 4 bases, with 7 bases left in between. Germline assignment: CDR1 MDHEN and CDR2 SYDVKM. The CDR3 DNA reads TGTGCCAGCAGTTTTACGGGTAATCAGCCCCAGCATTTT. This encodes CASSFTGNQPQHF.

This clone is a singleton in its sample. The chain combines TRBV30 with TRBJ1-1; the D is unclear. The germline V gene encodes CDR1 GTSNPN and CDR2 SVGIG (reference sequence). V lost 2 bases to trimming and J lost 1 base, with 8 bases between them. The CDR3 runs to 13 residues. The CDR3: CAWSRTENTEAFF. The CDR3 DNA sequence: TGTGCCTGGAGTCGGACTGAGAACACTGAAGCTTTCTTT.

The chain carries TRBV6-5 and TRBJ2-1; the match to TRBD1 covers 7 bases. The length of the CDR3 is 15 residues. With 11 bases clipped from V and 0 bases from J, the junction kept 10 bases outside the gene matches. From germline, CDR1 is MNHEY and CDR2 SVGAGI. The CDR3 coding sequence is TGTGCCGGATCAAGACAGGGCGCCTCCTACAATGAGCAGTTCTTC. This gives the protein CAGSRQGASYNEQFF.

V and J are TRBV10-3 and TRBJ2-2; D might be TRBD2 (5 bases). Per germline, CDR1 ENHRY and CDR2 SYGVKD. V lost 2 bases and J lost 4, with 11 bases in between. The CDR3 runs to 15 residues. The CDR3 sequence: CAISEVLASTGELFF. CDR3 coding DNA: TGTGCCATCAGTGAGGTGTTAGCGAGCACCGGGGAGCTGTTTTTT.

The chain links TRBV5-1 to TRBJ1-6, with D possibly matching TRBD1 (6 bases). Germline CDR1 is SGHRS and CDR2 is YFSETQ. V was clipped by 0 bases and J by 10 bases, with 8 bases between them. The CDR3 runs to 13 residues. The CDR3 protein is CASSLGTESPLHF. CDR3 coding DNA: TGCGCCAGCAGCTTGGGGACAGAATCACCCCTCCACTTT. The full variable domain, its missing parts supplied by reference TRBV5-1 and TRBJ1-6, is KAGVTQTPRYLIKTRGQQVTLSCSPISGHRSVSWYQQTPGQGLQFLFEYFSETQRNKGNFPGRFSGRQFSNSRSEMNVSTLELGDSALYLCASSLGTESPLHFGNGTRLTVT.

The J gene is TRBJ2-1, the V gene TRBV28, with 7 nucleotides matching TRBD2. The CDR3 totals 14 residues. Germline-derived CDR1 and CDR2 are MDHEN and SYDVKM. Trimming took 8 bases from V and 5 from J; bases not matched to a gene: 9. CDR3 loop: CASGFVSGNNEQFF. The CDR3 region has the DNA TGTGCCAGCGGCTTTGTAAGCGGGAACAATGAGCAGTTCTTC.

The rearrangement links TRBV6-5 to TRBJ2-2, with 7 bases that match TRBD2. After removal of 7 bases from V and 4 bases from J, the junction contained 6 bases not matched to a gene. Per germline, CDR1 MNHEY and CDR2 SVGAGI. The CDR3 extends over 14 amino acids. CDR3 amino acids: CASTVSGPTGELFF. CDR3 nucleotides: TGTGCCAGCACAGTTAGCGGGCCCACCGGGGAGCTGTTTTTT.